This T cell receptor beta chain originates from a study of T cell changes during pregnancy in multiple sclerosis. The length of the CDR3 is 16 residues. Per the germline V gene, CDR1 is MGHRA and CDR2 is YSYEKL. Germline trimming cut 2 bases from V and 4 bases from J; bases unmatched to any gene: 11. Assay: immunoSEQ multiplex PCR; the TCRdb copy retains only in-frame clones and omits some. The sample has 65,000 to 90,000 clones, 80% to 95% seen once. V is TRBV4-1 and J is TRBJ2-7; 7 nucleotides align to TRBD2. The receptor was derived from a female donor with multiple sclerosis, enrolled in a pregnancy study. The sample here was peripheral blood, taken in the first trimester of pregnancy. The CDR3 protein is CASSQLLGGVSYEQYF. In DNA, the CDR3 is TGCGCCAGCAGCCAACTACTTGGGGGGGTTTCGTACGAGCAGTACTTC.